This TCR beta chain was identified during a study of cytomegalovirus exposure and HLA in healthy donors. Trimming removed 6 bases at V and 4 bases at J, with 22 bases between. This CDR3 is built from 16 residues. The germline V gene encodes CDR1 LNHDA and CDR2 SQIVND (reference sequence). PCR involved 60 Vbeta and 13 Jbeta primers. Only in-frame clones appear in the TCRdb table, and some are missing; sequencing was by immunoSEQ multiplex PCR. The profile covers some 150,000 clones, with 70% to 80% appearing a single time and 7.7% taken by the ten largest. This TCR came from a man younger than 45 in good health and CMV-seropositive. Sequenced sample: PBMCs. The rearrangement joins TRBV19 to TRBJ2-7; D uncertain. CDR3 loop: CASSSLNSHNRYEQYF. Here the CDR3 DNA reads TGTGCCAGTAGCTCGTTAAACAGCCACAATCGATACGAGCAGTACTTC.